Listed here are 10 T cell receptor beta chains from one sample, sequenced in a study of control samples from healthy donors and cancer patients. TCRdb's table, derived via immunoSEQ multiplex PCR, lists solely in-frame clones and lacks some. The table has 140,000 or so clones, around nine tenths seen once. Material: blood. The receptor set was obtained from a young man in good health.

The V and J genes are TRBV24-1 and TRBJ2-5; 12 bases line up with TRBD2. Trimming removed 4 bases from V and 1 base from J; junction bases left unmatched: 6. Germline V gene sequence: CDR1 KGHDR, CDR2 SFDVKD. There are 17 residues in the CDR3. The DNA of the CDR3 is TGTGCCACCAGTGACTCTGGACTAGCGGGGCTCCAAGAGACCCAGTACTTC. Translated, it gives CATSDSGLAGLQETQYF.

The chain is built from TRBV10-3 and TRBJ1-5; 11 bases are a match to TRBD1. Unmatched junction bases numbered 6, after V lost 10 bases and J lost 7 bases. The CDR3 covers 13 residues. The germline CDR1 and CDR2 sequences are ENHRY and SYGVKD. The CDR3 DNA reads TGTGCCAACCCGGGACAGGGGGGACAGCCCCAGCATTTT. Its protein is CANPGQGGQPQHF.

The V gene is TRBV4-1, the J gene TRBJ1-1, with D unclear. The length of the CDR3 is 14 residues. The germline gives CDR1 MGHRA, CDR2 YSYEKL. V dropped 1 base and J dropped 2 bases, with 8 bases sitting between them. The CDR3 DNA is TGCGCCAGCAGCCAAGCGGGAGGAAACACTGAAGCTTTCTTT. Protein sequence: CASSQAGGNTEAFF.

The chain combines TRBV10-3 with TRBJ2-2; 8 positions match TRBD1. The germline V gene has CDR1 ENHRY and CDR2 SYGVKD. The CDR3 loop spans 14 amino acids. The ends lost 6 bases at V and 1 base at J; junction bases unmatched: 1. CDR3 protein: CAIRGTGNTGELFF. CDR3 DNA: TGTGCCATCAGGGGGACAGGGAACACCGGGGAGCTGTTTTTT.

This rearrangement joins TRBV7-9 to TRBJ2-1; 7 positions match TRBD2. The CDR3 consists of 16 residues. The junction had 6 bases not matched to a gene; V was cut back by 2 bases and J by 2 bases. The V gene's germline CDR1 is SEHNR and CDR2 FQNEAQ (reference sequence). Written as DNA, the CDR3 is TGTGCCAGCAGCTTACTAGCGGTTGGAGCCTACAATGAGCAGTTCTTC. This sequence encodes CASSLLAVGAYNEQFF.

The chain uses TRBV5-1 and TRBJ1-2; no clear D gene. This CDR3 comprises 12 residues. Germline values: CDR1 SGHRS, CDR2 YFSETQ. Trimming shortened V by 0 bases and J by 5 bases, and 5 bases separated the two germline ends. CDR3 protein: CASSLVGYGYTF. CDR3 coding DNA: TGCGCCAGCAGCTTGGTTGGATATGGCTACACCTTC.

The V call is TRBV27, the J call TRBJ1-5, with D possibly matching TRBD1 (6 bases). There are 17 residues in the CDR3. Germline-derived CDR1 and CDR2 are MNHEY and SMNVEV (reference sequence). The V gene lost 3 bases and the J gene lost 2 bases, with 17 bases spanning the gap. The CDR3 sequence is CASSFRQASGGNQPQHF. The CDR3 DNA follows: TGTGCCAGCAGTTTCCGACAGGCCAGTGGCGGCAATCAGCCCCAGCATTTT.

This sequence joins TRBV12-3 or TRBV12-4 and TRBJ1-1; TRBD1 agrees at 7 bases. Trimming at V came to 6 bases and at J to 3 bases, leaving 4 bases not matched to a gene. This CDR3 is built from 13 residues. Here the CDR3 reads CASSQGVYTEAFF. Here the CDR3 DNA reads TGTGCCAGCAGCCAGGGGGTTTACACTGAAGCTTTCTTT.

This chain joins TRBV7-8 and TRBJ1-2; 9 bases line up with TRBD1. V lost 5 bases and J lost 4; bases outside the gene matches: 11. This CDR3 is built from 16 residues. In germline, CDR1 is SGHVS, CDR2 FQNEAQ. DNA for the CDR3: TGTGCCAGCAGCCCCCTGGGCCGGACAGGGGTCTATGGCTACACCTTC. It yields the protein CASSPLGRTGVYGYTF.

The chain employs TRBV5-6 and TRBJ2-5; either TRBD1 or TRBD2 may supply D (5 bases each). Deletions cut 3 bases from V and 1 base from J, with 10 bases between. Per the germline V gene, CDR1 is SGHDT and CDR2 is YYEEEE. The CDR3 length is 14 residues. The CDR3 nucleotides are TGTGCCAGCAGCTCACCCGGGGCCCAAGAGACCCAGTACTTC. Protein: CASSSPGAQETQYF.